The source of this TCR beta chain is a study of T cell responses to AZD1222 COVID-19 vaccine (dated by TCRdb to about 2021). Background on the whole study: AZD1222 recipients given second doses at about 4 weeks or at about 12 weeks were pooled, since spike-specific TCR depth and breadth were not found to differ between the two schedules. TCR sequencing was performed for approximately 240 trial participants, of whom 200 to 210 were given two doses of AZD1222 and approximately 25 were given two doses of MenACWY control vaccine. Trial participants were enrolled into age subgroups of 18-55, 56-69 and 70-plus years, which contained 148, 28 and 57 TCR-sequenced participants, respectively. The investigation overall reported the following: No day 14 peak-response samples were available, so repertoires were characterized only after the peak T cell response. Spike-specific TCR breadth and depth rose significantly after two AZD1222 doses compared with day 0 and with MenACWY recipients. Conclusions about previously exposed vaccinees are limited, since just five to seven AZD1222 recipients were seropositive for SARS-CoV-2 at baseline. The 56-69-year group was small, and its depth increase did not reach significance, likely because of low power. Epitopes outside the regions mutated in the B.1.351 and B.1.1.7 variants were reportedly recognized by nearly half of the unique spike-specific TCRs. The whole spike protein was spanned by vaccine-associated CD4 TCRs, and dominant responses were seen in regions 160-218 and 743-854. Most participants were white British and females outnumbered males, and the authors suggested that clonal diversity may have been underestimated.

The CDR3 sequence holds 12 residues, the cysteine and phenylalanine included. The sequence is cut down to CDR3 DNA, 36 bases in frame from base 1. The CDR1 and CDR2 encoded by the germline V gene are SQVTM and ANQGSEA. Germline trimming amounts to 6 bases on V and 7 bases on J, with 5 as the count of junction bases outside the gene matches. The CDR3 regions of human TCRbeta chains were analyzed by immunosequencing. For the original study's pipeline: Repertoire TCRs were matched against a reference library of SARS-CoV-2-specific TCRs generated with the MIRA antigen-specificity platform. Breadth meant the fraction of unique TCRs that were SARS-CoV-2-associated, whereas depth meant the fraction of total T cells that were SARS-CoV-2-associated. Using the MIRA data, each spike-specific TCR was mapped to the spike region that the TCR reacts to and placed in a CD4 or CD8 class. Log10-transformed breadth and depth values were compared by one-way ANOVA with Sidak's multiple comparisons tests. Sourced from immuneACCESS, this table was stored by TCRdb with only in-frame sequences that have V and J called. A share of the clones is absent; for the studies checked, an unresolved V gene accounts for under half, and the remainder has no known explanation. That table supplies the V and J calls and clone size; D and trimming were determined from the DNA. Across this sample there are about 88,000 clones, with about 91% seen only once. The ten largest clones capture 5% to 5.5% of the sample.

Of note for this clone: No cognate antigen has been identified for it. Nothing much larger sits one base from this clone, and base qualities are not available.

This specimen's time point label, interpreted: baseline before first vaccination. Vaccinee samples came from UK trials COV001 and COV002, including a single-blind randomized controlled phase 2/3 trial of AZD1222 (ChAdOx1 nCoV-19) in healthy adults. Trial participant PBMC samples were collected at day 0 and day 28 after the second dose for TCRbeta chain sequencing. This sample comprised peripheral blood, obtained on day 0 of AZD1222 vaccination. The TCR sequence derives from an adult in good health. This chain is built from TRBV29-1 and TRBJ1-4, with 7 bases in between that match TRBD1. The base sequence is TGCAGCGTAAGGGGGCGCGGTGAAAAACTGTTTTTT. Its product reads: CSVRGRGEKLFF.